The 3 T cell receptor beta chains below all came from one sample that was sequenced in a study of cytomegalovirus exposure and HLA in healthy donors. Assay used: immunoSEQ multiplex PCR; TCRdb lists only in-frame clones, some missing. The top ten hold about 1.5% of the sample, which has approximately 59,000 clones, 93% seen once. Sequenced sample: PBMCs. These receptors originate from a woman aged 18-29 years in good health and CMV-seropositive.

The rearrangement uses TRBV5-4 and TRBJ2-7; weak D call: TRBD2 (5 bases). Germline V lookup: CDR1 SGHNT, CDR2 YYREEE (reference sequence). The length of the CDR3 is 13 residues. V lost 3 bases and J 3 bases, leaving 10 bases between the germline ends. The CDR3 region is CASSYGKNYEQYF. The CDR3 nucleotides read TGTGCCAGCAGCTACGGGAAAAACTACGAGCAGTACTTC.

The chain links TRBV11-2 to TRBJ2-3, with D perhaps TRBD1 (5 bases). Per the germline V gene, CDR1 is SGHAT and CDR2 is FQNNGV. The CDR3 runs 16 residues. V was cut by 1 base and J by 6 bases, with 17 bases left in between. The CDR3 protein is CASSLVQGVPPDTQYF. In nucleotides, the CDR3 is TGTGCCAGCAGCTTAGTCCAGGGTGTTCCGCCGGATACGCAGTATTTT.

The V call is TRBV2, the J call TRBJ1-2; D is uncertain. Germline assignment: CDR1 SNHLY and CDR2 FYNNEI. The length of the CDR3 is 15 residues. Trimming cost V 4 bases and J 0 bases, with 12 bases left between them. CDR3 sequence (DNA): TGTGCCAGCAGTGTCTACAGACTAGCTAACTATGGCTACACCTTC. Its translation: CASSVYRLANYGYTF. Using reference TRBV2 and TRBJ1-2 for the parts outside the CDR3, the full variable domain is EPEVTQTPSHQVTQMGQEVILRCVPISNHLYFYWYRQILGQKVEFLVSFYNNEISEKSEIFDDQFSVERPDGSNFTLKIRSTKLEDSAMYFCASSVYRLANYGYTFGSGTRLTVV.